This TCR beta chain was sequenced for a study of blood T cell repertoires in COVID-19. Study-wide background: The United States, Italy and Spain were the sources of the acute and convalescent COVID-19 samples.

The method was immunoSEQ multiplex PCR; TCRdb's version includes in-frame clones alone and lacks a portion of them. The sample has about 230,000 clones, over 75% seen once; the top ten hold 11%. Specimen: peripheral blood. The clonotype comes from a man aged 50-60 years with COVID-19, enrolled during active disease.

The CDR3: CASSPLLGTNYGYTF. The CDR3 coding sequence is TGTGCCAGCAGTCCGCTCCTCGGGACAAACTATGGCTACACCTTC. The gene calls are TRBV27 and TRBJ1-2; perhaps TRBD1 as D (6 bases). V was trimmed by 5 bases and J by 2 bases, leaving 15 bases between them. The CDR3 is 15 residues long. CDR1 and CDR2 from the germline V gene are MNHEY and SMNVEV (reference sequence).